The next 30 T cell receptor beta chains were all read from a single sample in a study of cytomegalovirus exposure and HLA in healthy donors. PCR was performed using 60 Vbeta and 13 Jbeta primers. Assay used: immunoSEQ multiplex PCR; TCRdb lists only in-frame clones, some missing. The profile shows 180,000 or so clones, approximately 83% of them singletons. Material for sequencing was PBMCs. Receptors were obtained from a man aged 18-30 years in good health and CMV-seropositive.

The chain carries TRBV7-9 and TRBJ1-2; 7 positions match TRBD1. The V and J ends lost 5 bases and 2 bases, in that order; junction bases with no gene match: 5. The CDR3 has 14 residues. The germline V gene has CDR1 SEHNR and CDR2 FQNEAQ (reference sequence). CDR3 nucleotides: TGTGCCAGCAGCCCCCTAGGGGGCAACTATGGCTACACCTTC. Protein product: CASSPLGGNYGYTF.

This clone was observed a handful of times. The gene calls are TRBV13 and TRBJ1-1; no definite D call. The CDR3 has 14 amino acids. The V end was cut by 5 bases, the J end by 1 base, with 11 bases between. Germline-derived CDR1 and CDR2 are PRHDT and FYEKMQ (reference sequence). The CDR3 DNA follows: TGTGCCAGCAGCCGGGAGGGCGAGAACACTGAAGCTTTCTTT. Its translation is CASSREGENTEAFF.

The genes are TRBV6-6 and TRBJ2-7, with unresolved D. CDR1 and CDR2 (germline): MNHNY, SVGAGI (reference sequence). Trimming stripped 2 bases from V and 0 bases from J, with 11 bases between. There are 15 residues in the CDR3. Here the CDR3 DNA reads TGTGCCAGCAGTTACGGCGGCGGATACTCCTACGAGCAGTACTTC. Its translation: CASSYGGGYSYEQYF.

This clone was detected once. The V and J genes are TRBV15 and TRBJ2-5, with 8 bases identical to TRBD2. This CDR3 contains 14 residues. Germline V gives CDR1 LNHNV, CDR2 YYDKDF (reference sequence). Unmatched junction bases numbered 5, after V lost 5 bases and J lost 3 bases. CDR3 DNA sequence: TGTGCCACCAGCCTCCGGGGGGGTAAAGAGACCCAGTACTTC. Translated: CATSLRGGKETQYF.

This clone appeared a few times. The DNA for the CDR3 is TGTGCCAGTTCTAACAGGGTATACTATGGCTACACCTTC. Its translation is CASSNRVYYGYTF. The chain couples TRBV19 to TRBJ1-2, with TRBD1 as a possible D gene (6 bases). Deletions cut 8 bases from V and 3 bases from J, with 13 bases between. The CDR3 is 13 amino acids. CDR1 is LNHDA, CDR2 SQIVND, per germline (reference sequence).

The chain joins TRBV5-1 to TRBJ1-5, with D unclear. Trimming left V 1 base short and J 0 bases short, with 11 bases between. The CDR3 consists of 16 residues. CDR1 and CDR2 (germline): SGHRS, YFSETQ. The CDR3 DNA follows: TGCGCCAGCAGCTTGTTTTCAGAAGATAGCAATCAGCCCCAGCATTTT. Its protein product is CASSLFSEDSNQPQHF.

V gene TRBV5-6 combines with J gene TRBJ1-1, with 7 nucleotides matching TRBD1. The CDR3 is 14 residues long. CDR1 is SGHDT and CDR2 is YYEEEE in the germline V gene. Unmatched junction bases numbered 5, after V lost 3 bases and J lost 3 bases. This CDR3 reads CASSSTGTDTEAFF. For the CDR3, the DNA is TGTGCCAGCAGCTCCACCGGGACAGACACTGAAGCTTTCTTT.

V gene TRBV27 combines with J gene TRBJ2-1; D possibly corresponds to TRBD2 (6 bases). The CDR3 consists of 15 residues. V lost 4 bases and J lost 3, with 13 bases in between. The germline V gene encodes CDR1 MNHEY and CDR2 SMNVEV (reference sequence). The CDR3 spells CASSSPGGDYNEQFF. Written as DNA, the CDR3 is TGTGCCAGCAGTTCCCCGGGCGGGGACTACAATGAGCAGTTCTTC.

The chain has TRBV25-1 and TRBJ1-4, with a weak D call TRBD1 (6 bases). CDR1 and CDR2 (germline): MGHDK, SYGVNS. The CDR3 runs 13 residues. Trimming removed 8 bases at V and 6 bases at J, with 13 bases between. The CDR3 reads CASGGQTYEKLFF. The CDR3 DNA is TGTGCCAGCGGAGGACAGACTTATGAAAAACTGTTTTTT. Variable domain in full (rest from reference TRBV25-1 and TRBJ1-4): EADIYQTPRYLVIGTGKKITLECSQTMGHDKMYWYQQDPGMELHLIHYSYGVNSTEKGDLSSESTVSRIRTEHFPLTLESARPSHTSQYLCASGGQTYEKLFFGSGTQLSVL.

The J gene is TRBJ2-7, the V gene TRBV6-1, with 10 bases aligning to TRBD2. This CDR3 has 13 amino acids. J lost 8 bases, V lost 4 bases, and 5 bases had no gene match. Germline assignment: CDR1 MNHNS and CDR2 SASEGT. The CDR3 DNA sequence: TGTGCCAGCAGTGGTAGCGGGGGGCGCCAGCAGTACTTC. The encoded protein is CASSGSGGRQQYF.

CDR3 sequence (DNA): TGCAGCGTTGACGGCAGGGCCGGGAGCGAGCAGTACTTC. Translated: CSVDGRAGSEQYF. The chain combines TRBV29-1 with TRBJ2-7; D may be TRBD2 (6 bases). Germline V gene sequence: CDR1 SQVTM, CDR2 ANQGSEA. The CDR3 spans 13 residues. V was pared by 3 bases and J by 6 bases, with 15 bases between.

This clone has a single count. Compared with germline, one end of the junction differs, possibly owing to a read error. The V call is TRBV7-9, the J call TRBJ1-1; tentative D call: TRBD1 (6 bases). Germline V gene lookup returns CDR1 SEHNR and CDR2 FQNEAQ (reference sequence). CDR3 length equals 15 residues. CDR3 protein: CSSSLAGGLGTEAFF. CDR3 bases: TGTTCCAGCAGCTTAGCCGGGGGGCTGGGCACTGAAGCTTTCTTT.

The J gene is TRBJ1-1, the V gene TRBV7-3; no reliable D call. The CDR3 spans 13 residues. Germline assignment: CDR1 SGHTA and CDR2 FQGTGA. Trimming stripped 1 base from V and 8 bases from J, with 11 bases between. The CDR3 DNA reads as TGTGCCAGCAGCTTAAGTCCAAGCCGGGAAGCTTTCTTT. It yields the protein CASSLSPSREAFF.

The chain carries TRBV15 and TRBJ1-1; 7 positions agree with TRBD1. The germline V gene has CDR1 LNHNV and CDR2 YYDKDF (reference sequence). The CDR3 loop spans 22 amino acids. V dropped 6 bases and J dropped 0; count of bases not matched to a gene: 28. CDR3 loop: CATRVGQWFSYDQKNMNTEAFF. CDR3 nucleotide sequence: TGTGCCACCAGGGTGGGACAGTGGTTTAGCTACGATCAAAAAAATATGAACACTGAAGCTTTCTTT.

The chain is built from TRBV6-5 and TRBJ1-4, with 9 positions matching TRBD1. Germline V gene sequence: CDR1 MNHEY, CDR2 SVGAGI. The CDR3 consists of 16 residues. After removal of 2 bases from V and 10 bases from J, the junction contained 11 bases not matched to a gene. In DNA, the CDR3 is TGTGCCAGCAGTTACCTGTCCGTACAGGGGGCAGGAAAACTGTTTTTT. Its protein is CASSYLSVQGAGKLFF.

The chain combines TRBV7-2 with TRBJ2-5, with 9 bases lining up with TRBD2. This CDR3 region has 17 residues. Germline CDR1 and CDR2: SGHTA and FQGNSA. V gave up 4 bases and J gave up 6 bases; unmatched junction bases: 15. The CDR3 DNA reads as TGTGCCAGCAGCTCCTCCCCTCGTGGGACTAGCCAGAAGACCCAGTACTTC. Translation: CASSSSPRGTSQKTQYF. The full variable domain, completed using reference TRBV7-2 and TRBJ2-5, is GAGVSQSPSNKVTEKGKDVELRCDPISGHTALYWYRQSLGQGLEFLIYFQGNSAPDKSGLPSDRFSAERTGGSVSTLTIQRTQQEDSAVYLCASSSSPRGTSQKTQYFGPGTRLLVL.

The rearrangement uses TRBV19 and TRBJ1-4, with unresolved D. The CDR3 covers 16 residues. V lost 5 bases and J 3 bases, leaving 16 bases between the germline ends. The germline V gene encodes CDR1 LNHDA and CDR2 SQIVND (reference sequence). The CDR3 DNA is TGTGCCAGTAGTGACGCGGGCGTTAGGTCTAATGAAAAACTGTTTTTT. Translated: CASSDAGVRSNEKLFF.

Only one count was recorded for this clone. The chain joins TRBV30 to TRBJ1-3; D is undetermined. The CDR3 consists of 14 residues. The germline V gene has CDR1 GTSNPN and CDR2 SVGIG (reference sequence). Trimming left V 5 bases short and J 6 bases short, with 17 bases between. Here the CDR3 DNA reads TGTGCCTGGGGCGGACTGGAAACTGAAAACACCATATATTTT. Translation gives CAWGGLETENTIYF.

The gene calls are TRBV4-3 and TRBJ1-2, with 9 bases lining up with TRBD1. The V gene's germline CDR1 is LGHNA and CDR2 YSLEER. The CDR3 totals 17 residues. V shed 0 bases and J 3 bases; nucleotides not matched to a gene: 8. Here the CDR3 DNA reads TGCGCCAGCAGCCAAGATGGAACAGGGGGCTTATACTATGGCTACACCTTC. This translates into CASSQDGTGGLYYGYTF.

The V and J genes are TRBV7-9 and TRBJ1-6, with a tentative D call TRBD1 (6 bases). CDR3 size: 14 residues. V dropped 4 bases and J dropped 7 bases, with 11 bases sitting between them. Germline lookup yields CDR1 SEHNR and CDR2 FQNEAQ (reference sequence). Here the CDR3 reads CASSSTGSNSPLHF. DNA for the CDR3: TGTGCCAGCAGCTCAACAGGGTCCAATTCACCCCTCCACTTT.

The chain couples TRBV5-1 to TRBJ2-5; D might be TRBD1 (6 bases). The CDR3 sequence is 16 residues long. Germline CDR1 is SGHRS and CDR2 is YFSETQ. Trimming left V 0 bases short and J 9 bases short, with 21 bases between. CDR3 DNA sequence: TGCGCCAGCAGCTTGGAAAACAGGGAAGGGGGTGGCGCCCAGTACTTC. It translates to CASSLENREGGGAQYF.

The rearrangement joins TRBV15 to TRBJ1-4; D is perhaps TRBD1 (6 bases). CDR1 and CDR2 (germline): LNHNV, YYDKDF (reference sequence). With 1 base removed from V and 7 bases from J, the gap between germline ends came to 16 bases. CDR3 size: 16 residues. The CDR3 loop is CATSRVGQGLGEKLFF. CDR3 nucleotides: TGTGCCACCAGCAGAGTAGGGCAGGGGTTAGGTGAAAAACTGTTTTTT.

J is TRBJ2-7 and V is TRBV30; 8 bases agree with TRBD1. J gave up 3 bases and V 3 bases, and 1 base lay outside the gene matches. This CDR3 is 12 amino acids long. Germline V gene data show CDR1 as GTSNPN and CDR2 as SVGIG (reference sequence). As DNA, the CDR3 is TGTGCCTGGAGCACAGGGGGCTACGAGCAGTACTTC. It is translated as CAWSTGGYEQYF.

This clone was seen only a few times. This chain joins TRBV7-2 and TRBJ1-3; the D is unclear. The CDR3 contains 16 residues. Trimming removed 5 bases at V and 4 bases at J, with 18 bases between. Germline V gene lookup returns CDR1 SGHTA and CDR2 FQGNSA. The CDR3 sequence: CASSLNSVGGGNTIYF. The CDR3 coding sequence is TGTGCCAGCAGCCTAAATTCGGTCGGCGGAGGAAACACCATATATTTT.

The genes are TRBV2 and TRBJ1-5, with D maybe TRBD1 (5 bases). Germline lookup yields CDR1 SNHLY and CDR2 FYNNEI. Trimming pared 5 bases from V and 0 bases from J, leaving 14 bases between. This CDR3 comprises 16 residues. For the CDR3, the DNA is TGTGCCAGCAGTTCTGGACAAATCCTTAGCAATCAGCCCCAGCATTTT. Translating gives CASSSGQILSNQPQHF. The full variable domain, in which reference TRBV2 and TRBJ1-5 provide the parts outside the CDR3, is EPEVTQTPSHQVTQMGQEVILRCVPISNHLYFYWYRQILGQKVEFLVSFYNNEISEKSEIFDDQFSVERPDGSNFTLKIRSTKLEDSAMYFCASSSGQILSNQPQHFGDGTRLSIL.

The V and J genes are TRBV7-3 and TRBJ2-2, with 7 bases that match TRBD2. Trimming cost V 1 base and J 6 bases; bases outside gene matches: 5. This CDR3 region has 15 residues. Per germline, CDR1 SGHTA and CDR2 FQGTGA. CDR3 DNA: TGTGCCAGCAGCTTAATAGCCGGGGGGTCCGGGGAGCTGTTTTTT. Protein product: CASSLIAGGSGELFF.

The sample holds a few counts of this clone. V is TRBV15 and J is TRBJ1-4, with a possible D match to TRBD1 (6 bases). The germline V gene has CDR1 LNHNV and CDR2 YYDKDF (reference sequence). This CDR3 region has 13 residues. Deletions cut 6 bases from V and 3 bases from J, with 8 bases between. CDR3 loop: CATSTGPNEKLFF. The CDR3 bases are TGTGCCACCAGTACAGGGCCTAATGAAAAACTGTTTTTT.

The chain couples TRBV5-1 to TRBJ2-5; D is perhaps TRBD2 (6 bases). V lost 3 bases, J lost 6 bases, and 24 bases lay in between. This CDR3 has 17 amino acids. The germline CDR1 and CDR2 sequences are SGHRS and YFSETQ. The CDR3 protein is CASSYGDVGGVGKTQYF. CDR3 bases: TGCGCCAGCAGCTATGGGGACGTCGGAGGGGTGGGAAAGACCCAGTACTTC.

The V gene is TRBV28, the J gene TRBJ1-3; D is unclear. The V end lost 2 bases, the J end lost 0 bases, and 5 bases lay between the germline ends. CDR1 and CDR2 (germline): MDHEN, SYDVKM. CDR3 size: 14 residues. The CDR3 DNA reads TGTGCCAGCAGTTTAACCAGCTCTGGAAACACCATATATTTT. Translating gives CASSLTSSGNTIYF.

Only one count was recorded for this clone. The genes are TRBV9 and TRBJ2-3; 7 bases fit TRBD2. With V trimmed by 2 bases and J by 0 bases, 3 bases remained unmatched. CDR3 length: 15 amino acids. Germline CDR1 is SGDLS and CDR2 is YYNGEE. The CDR3 nucleotides are TGTGCCAGCAGCGTGAGCGGGGTGAGCACAGATACGCAGTATTTT. It encodes CASSVSGVSTDTQYF.